This T cell receptor (beta chain) derives from a study of immune cell composition in non-small cell lung cancer. In the case of this clone: As yet, its antigen is unknown.

Germline CDR1 and CDR2: ENHRY and SYGVKD. The CDR3 sequence is 14 residues long. The ends were cut back, 5 bases at V and 7 bases at J, with 17 bases in the middle. Only in-frame clones appear in the TCRdb table, and some are missing; sequencing was by immunoSEQ multiplex PCR. The table lists approximately 9,000 clones, around three quarters of them singletons. The study, taken as a whole, reports: Squamous lung tumours showed higher top 10 clone scores and clonality than adenocarcinomas.

The chain couples TRBV10-3 to TRBJ1-1, with D perhaps TRBD1 (5 bases). Source material: lung tumor tissue. The sequence came from a human donor with non-small cell lung cancer. CDR3 nucleotides: TGTGCCATCAGTATTCGGGGCCAGGAGAGTGAAGCTTTCTTT. Its protein is CAISIRGQESEAFF.